This note documents a single T cell receptor (beta chain) sequence. Its antigen is undetermined. A much bigger clone sits one base away, suggesting this may be a read error. In this CDR3 the conserved last residue, phenylalanine or tryptophan, is missing, so a read error is likely. This sample was included in a study of T cell repertoires in cytomegalovirus infection. On the study more broadly: The public TCR beta signatures pointed to both CMV infection and matching HLA type.

Losses at the gene ends were 4 bases for V and 3 bases for J; bases not matched to a gene: 5. The V gene's germline CDR1 is MNHEY and CDR2 SMNVEV (reference sequence). CDR3 length equals 15 residues. General study results and limits: There were HLA-C-restricted CMV-specific TCR beta clonotypes dominating the ex vivo response.

One entry per CDR3 protein, called by TCRdb with MiXCR from the reads. The sample lists approximately 500,000 distinct CDR3 sequences, more than 15% occurring once. Sequenced input: CD8+ T cells from PBMCs. This chain uses TRBV27 with TRBJ2-1; 8 bases agree with TRBD1. The TCR comes from a human donor in good health (CMV status not recorded). Some clones in this sample may be carry-over from other donors' samples. The CDR3 spells CASSSRDRRYNEQFL. The CDR3 nucleotides read TGTGCCAGCAGTTCCCGGGACAGGCGCTACAATGAGCAGTTCTTA.